This T cell receptor (beta chain) was retrieved from a study of blood T cell repertoires in COVID-19. Study at large: Whether acute or convalescent, the COVID-19 samples came from the United States, Italy and Spain. The cDNA or gDNA used as material had been derived from T cells, B-cell-depleted T cells, or PBMCs.

The germline CDR1 and CDR2 sequences are SEHNR and FQNEAQ (reference sequence). V lost 0 bases and J lost 5; bases outside the gene matches: 5. The CDR3 has 16 residues. Per the original data handling: Scientists estimated how many nucleated cells there were by amplifying reference gene primers. Only in-frame clones appear in the TCRdb table, and some are missing; sequencing was by immunoSEQ multiplex PCR. The V and J calls and clone size are taken from that table; D and trimming were inferred from the DNA. The sample consists of about 61,000 clones, more than 85% of them appearing once. This TCR came from a man older than 75 in a cohort sampled during active COVID-19. The chain is built from TRBV7-9 and TRBJ2-5; 11 bases fit TRBD2. The sequencing sample was made of peripheral blood. The CDR3 DNA reads as TGTGCCAGCAGCTTAGCTAGCGGGGGGGCGCGGGAGACCCAGTACTTC. This gives the protein CASSLASGGARETQYF. The complete variable domain, with remaining parts taken from reference TRBV7-9 and TRBJ2-5, reads DTGVSQNPRHKITKRGQNVTFRCDPISEHNRLYWYRQTLGQGPEFLTYFQNEAQLEKSRLLSDRFSAERPKGSFSTLEIQRTEQGDSAMYLCASSLASGGARETQYFGPGTRLLVL.